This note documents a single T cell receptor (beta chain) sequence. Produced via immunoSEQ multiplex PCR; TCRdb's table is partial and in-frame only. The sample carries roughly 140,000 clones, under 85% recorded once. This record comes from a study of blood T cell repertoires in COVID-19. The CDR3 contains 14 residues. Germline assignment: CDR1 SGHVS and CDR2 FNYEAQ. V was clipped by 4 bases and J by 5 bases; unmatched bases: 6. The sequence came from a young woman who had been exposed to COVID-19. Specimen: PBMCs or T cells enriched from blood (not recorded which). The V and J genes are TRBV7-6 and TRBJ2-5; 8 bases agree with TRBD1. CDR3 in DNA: TGTGCCAGCAGCTCCGGACAGGGTCGGGAGACCCAGTACTTC. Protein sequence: CASSSGQGRETQYF.